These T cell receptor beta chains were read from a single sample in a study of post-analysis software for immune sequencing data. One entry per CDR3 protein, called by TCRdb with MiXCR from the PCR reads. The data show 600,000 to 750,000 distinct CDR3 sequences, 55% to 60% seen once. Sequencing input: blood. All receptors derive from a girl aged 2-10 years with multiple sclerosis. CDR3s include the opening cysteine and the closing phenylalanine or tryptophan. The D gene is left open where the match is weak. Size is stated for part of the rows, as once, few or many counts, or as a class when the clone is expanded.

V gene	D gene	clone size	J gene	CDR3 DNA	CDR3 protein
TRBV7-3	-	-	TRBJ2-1	TGTGCCAGCAGCTCACAGCGGGTGGGAAACAATGAGCAGTTCTTC	CASSSQRVGNNEQFF
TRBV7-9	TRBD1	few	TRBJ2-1	TGTGCCAGCAGCTCCCGGGACAGGGACCCCAATGAGCAGTTCTTC	CASSSRDRDPNEQFF
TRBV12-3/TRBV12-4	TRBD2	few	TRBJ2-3	TGTGCCAGCAGTCTAAGGGTCGGGGGACTAGCCACAGATACGCAGTATTTT	CASSLRVGGLATDTQYF
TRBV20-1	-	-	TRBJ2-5	TGCAGTGCTAGATCAGGGGACTTCCGGGAGACCCAGTACTTC	CSARSGDFRETQYF
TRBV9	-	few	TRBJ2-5	TGTGCCAGCAGCCTCGACACGTACCAAGAGACCCAGTACTTC	CASSLDTYQETQYF
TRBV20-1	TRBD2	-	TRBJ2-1	TGCAGTACCAGTCATAGCGGGCGACGGAATGAGCAGTTCTTC	CSTSHSGRRNEQFF
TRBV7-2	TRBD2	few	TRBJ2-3	TGTGCCAGCAGCCTCGGGACTAGCAGGGTCACAGATACGCAGTATTTT	CASSLGTSRVTDTQYF
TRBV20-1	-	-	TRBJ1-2	TGCAGTGCTAGAAGCAGGTTTGACTATGGCTACACCTTC	CSARSRFDYGYTF
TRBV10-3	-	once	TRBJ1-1	TGTGCCATCAAATTGGCTCAACTTAACACTGAAGCTTTCTTT	CAIKLAQLNTEAFF
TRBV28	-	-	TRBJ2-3	TGTGCCAGCAGTTCTCAGGGGTATACGCAGTATTTT	CASSSQGYTQYF
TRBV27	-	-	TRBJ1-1	TGTGCCAGCAGTTTCCGCGGACACACTGAAGCTTTCTTT	CASSFRGHTEAFF
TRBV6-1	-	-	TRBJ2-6	TGTGCCCTGGACGTACCGGATGGGGCCAACGTCCTGACTTTC	CALDVPDGANVLTF
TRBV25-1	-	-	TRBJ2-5	TGTGCCAGCAGTGAGTCTAGCGCGCGTCTAGAGACCCAGTACTTC	CASSESSARLETQYF
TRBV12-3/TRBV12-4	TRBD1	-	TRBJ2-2	TGTGCCAGCAGTTTTAAGGGGGCGGGCGTAAACACCGGGGAGCTGTTTTTT	CASSFKGAGVNTGELFF
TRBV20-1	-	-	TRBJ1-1	TGCAGTGCTAGTCTTACCCCCGCCGCTTTCTTT	CSASLTPAAFF
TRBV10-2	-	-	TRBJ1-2	TGCGCCAGCAGTGAGACCCCTTGGAGCGGCTACACCTTC	CASSETPWSGYTF